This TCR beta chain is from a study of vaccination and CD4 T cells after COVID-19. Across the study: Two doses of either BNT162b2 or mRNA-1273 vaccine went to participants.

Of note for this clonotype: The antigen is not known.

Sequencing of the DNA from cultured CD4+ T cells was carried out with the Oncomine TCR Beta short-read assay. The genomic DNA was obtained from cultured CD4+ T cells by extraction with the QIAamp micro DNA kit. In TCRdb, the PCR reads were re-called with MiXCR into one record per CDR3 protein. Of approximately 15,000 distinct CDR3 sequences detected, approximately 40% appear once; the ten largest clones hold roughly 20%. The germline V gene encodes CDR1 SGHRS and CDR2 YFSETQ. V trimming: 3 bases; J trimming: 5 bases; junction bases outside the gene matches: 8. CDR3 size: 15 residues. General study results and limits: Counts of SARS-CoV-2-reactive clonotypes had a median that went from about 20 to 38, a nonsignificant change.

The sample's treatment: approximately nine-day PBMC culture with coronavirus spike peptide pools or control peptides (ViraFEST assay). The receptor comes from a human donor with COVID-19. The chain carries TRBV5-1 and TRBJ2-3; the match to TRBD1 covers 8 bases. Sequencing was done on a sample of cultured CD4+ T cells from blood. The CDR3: CASSSQGVTGDTQYF. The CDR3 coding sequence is TGCGCCAGCAGCTCACAGGGGGTTACGGGAGATACGCAGTATTTT.